These T cell receptor beta chains were read from a single sample in a study of T cells after yellow fever vaccination. One entry per CDR3 protein, called by TCRdb with MiXCR from the 5' RACE reads. Of under 550,000 distinct CDR3 sequences in the sample, less than 25% are singletons; the top ten hold about a sixth. The specimen was PBMCs, collected about 20 days after the first yellow fever vaccination. The origin of the receptors is a man aged 18 to 35 who received the YFV17D yellow fever vaccine. CDR3s include the opening cysteine and the closing phenylalanine or tryptophan. D genes are given only for firm matches. The size field is filled for only some rows; it gives once, few, many or a size class.

D,V,size,J,DNA,CDR3
TRBD2,TRBV11-2,-,TRBJ2-3,TGTGCCAGCAGCTCTGTAGCTAGCGGGGGGGCCAGGCGAGATACGCAGTATTTT,CASSSVASGGARRDTQYF
TRBD2,TRBV4-1,-,TRBJ2-3,TGCGCCAGCAGCACGGTCTTAGGCGGGGGGAACACAGATACGCAGTATTTT,CASSTVLGGGNTDTQYF
TRBD2,TRBV4-3,-,TRBJ2-3,TGCGCCAGCAGCCAAGTAACTCGGACTAGGGTCACAGATACGCAGTATTTT,CASSQVTRTRVTDTQYF
-,TRBV20-1,-,TRBJ2-1,TGCAGTGCTAGAGAAGCCCAGGGGAGGGTTTTCTACAATGAGCAGTTCTTC,CSAREAQGRVFYNEQFF
TRBD2,TRBV20-1,few,TRBJ2-3,TGCAGTGCTAGGGGGGTAGCGGGGGAGCCCCAGTATTTT,CSARGVAGEPQYF
-,TRBV19,-,TRBJ2-6,TGTGCCAGTAGCCCCCGGGGGGCCAACGTCCTGACTTTC,CASSPRGANVLTF
TRBD1,TRBV7-9,few,TRBJ1-2,TGTGCCAGCAGACTCGGACAGGGGGATAACTATGGCTACACCTTC,CASRLGQGDNYGYTF
-,TRBV7-9,-,TRBJ1-2,TGTGCCAGCAGCAAGCCGACACTTAACTATGGCTACACCTTC,CASSKPTLNYGYTF
-,TRBV7-9,-,TRBJ2-1,TGTGCCAGCAGCTTAGCGGATGGGGGGTTCTTC,CASSLADGGFF
TRBD2,TRBV25-1,-,TRBJ2-1,TGTGCCAGCAGTGAACCGGGGGGGTCCTTTGATGAGCAGTTCTTC,CASSEPGGSFDEQFF
TRBD1,TRBV4-1,-,TRBJ2-5,TGCGCCAGCAGCCAAGATCACCGGGGACAGGAGACCCAGTACTTC,CASSQDHRGQETQYF
TRBD1,TRBV3-1,-,TRBJ2-3,TGTGCCAGCAGCCACGGGACAGACACAGATACGCAGTATTTT,CASSHGTDTDTQYF
-,TRBV27,-,TRBJ2-3,TGTGCCAGCAGTTTCCTAAGTCTCGCAGATACGCAGTATTTT,CASSFLSLADTQYF
-,TRBV7-2,many,TRBJ2-5,TGTGCCAGCACCTATAGAGCCCAAGAGACCCAGTACTTC,CASTYRAQETQYF
-,TRBV12-3/TRBV12-4,few,TRBJ1-2,TGTGCCAGCAGTTTACAAAGACAAGTATATGGCTACACCTTC,CASSLQRQVYGYTF
-,TRBV4-3,few,TRBJ2-6,TGCGCCAGCAGCCAAGATCGGACTGGGGCCAACGTCCTGACTTTC,CASSQDRTGANVLTF
-,TRBV7-9,few,TRBJ2-3,TGTGCCAGCAGCTTATCGCCCGGGTGGGGTCAGTATTTT,CASSLSPGWGQYF
TRBD2,TRBV2,-,TRBJ2-4,TGTGCCAGCCGGCCCGGGGGGGCATCATGGGACATTCAGTACTTC,CASRPGGASWDIQYF
-,TRBV5-1,few,TRBJ2-2,TGCGCCAGCAGCTTGACGGCAGGGGTAACCGGGGAGCTGTTTTTT,CASSLTAGVTGELFF
-,TRBV7-3,many,TRBJ2-6,TGTGCCAGCAGCTTAGGGGCCAACGTCCTGACTTTC,CASSLGANVLTF
-,TRBV6-2/TRBV6-3,few,TRBJ2-1,TGTGCCAGCAGTCCAGGGACTTTGAACTCCTACAATGAGCAGTTCTTC,CASSPGTLNSYNEQFF
-,TRBV2,-,TRBJ2-1,TGTGCCAGCAGTGTTGGGGGGGCGATGATCTATGAGCAGTTCTTC,CASSVGGAMIYEQFF
-,TRBV6-1,-,TRBJ2-1,TGTGCCAGCAGCTCCGGGACGGGACTGTATGAGCAGTTCTTC,CASSSGTGLYEQFF
-,TRBV7-9,few,TRBJ1-1,TGTGCCAGCAGCACGGTGGTACGGAACACTGAAGCTTTCTTT,CASSTVVRNTEAFF
TRBD2,TRBV9,-,TRBJ2-2,TGTGCCAGCAGCTCCCCCGAGACTAGCGGGGCGTCGAACACCGGGGAGCTGTTTTTT,CASSSPETSGASNTGELFF
TRBD2,TRBV4-3,many,TRBJ2-5,TGCGCCAGCAGCCTCGGACTAGCGGCACAAGAGACCCAGTACTTC,CASSLGLAAQETQYF
-,TRBV20-1,few,TRBJ1-5,TGCAGTGCCAGCAGGGGTAGCAATCAGCCCCAGCATTTT,CSASRGSNQPQHF
-,TRBV4-1,-,TRBJ2-1,TGCGCCAGCAGCCAGGGGTCGGGCTCCTACAATGAGCAGTTCTTC,CASSQGSGSYNEQFF
-,TRBV30,many,TRBJ2-3,TGTGCCTGGAGTACGAAAGGGGATACGCAGTATTTT,CAWSTKGDTQYF
-,TRBV7-8,few,TRBJ2-5,TGTGCCAGCAGCTGGGACGGCCGGGGGACCCAGTACTTC,CASSWDGRGTQYF
-,TRBV28,-,TRBJ2-5,TGTGCCAGCAGGGGGGGGGCCATCGCGGAGACCCAGTACTTC,CASRGGAIAETQYF
-,TRBV20-1,-,TRBJ1-4,TGCAGTGCGACCCGCAGGGCCTCTAATGAAAAACTGTTTTTT,CSATRRASNEKLFF
TRBD2,TRBV6-2/TRBV6-3,few,TRBJ2-1,TGTGCCAGCAGTTATGGGACTAGCCGCAATGAGCAGTTCTTC,CASSYGTSRNEQFF
-,TRBV7-2,few,TRBJ2-5,TGTGCCAGCAGCTTAGTAACGGATTGGGCAGAGACCCAGTACTTC,CASSLVTDWAETQYF
TRBD2,TRBV9,-,TRBJ2-5,TGTGCCAGCAGCGGCAAACTAGCGGGGGTTGGAGAGACCCAGTACTTC,CASSGKLAGVGETQYF
TRBD1,TRBV19,few,TRBJ2-2,TGTGCCAGTAGTCCTCGATGGACAGGGGATTTCGCCGGGGAGCTGTTTTTT,CASSPRWTGDFAGELFF
-,TRBV20-1,once,TRBJ2-3,TGCAGTGCCCGGACTGATTGGAACACAGATACGCAGTATTTT,CSARTDWNTDTQYF
-,TRBV20-1,few,TRBJ2-3,TGCAGTGCCTCTAGCGAGGTCTTTACAGATACGCAGTATTTT,CSASSEVFTDTQYF
TRBD1,TRBV6-1,few,TRBJ1-3,TGTGCCAGCAGTGATCGTGGACAGGGTTACACCATATATTTT,CASSDRGQGYTIYF
-,TRBV3-1,few,TRBJ2-1,TGTGCCAGCAGCCAAGTTCGATCGGGCGAGCAGTTCTTC,CASSQVRSGEQFF
TRBD1,TRBV5-1,many,TRBJ1-5,TGCGCCAGCAGCCAAACAGGGGGTCGGAATCAGCCCCAGCATTTT,CASSQTGGRNQPQHF
-,TRBV7-8,-,TRBJ2-7,TGTGCCAGCAGCTTAGCTTTCCTGGAGTGGTACTTC,CASSLAFLEWYF
TRBD2,TRBV7-2,few,TRBJ2-5,TGTGCCAGCAGCTTAGGAGGGCTAGCGGGGGGGACCCAGTACTTC,CASSLGGLAGGTQYF
-,TRBV7-6,-,TRBJ2-4,TGTGCCAGCAGCCCCGGGGCCCTAGGGCCTAACATTCAGTACTTC,CASSPGALGPNIQYF
-,TRBV5-1,-,TRBJ2-7,TGCGCCAGCAGCTTGGCCAGCACTAAGGCCTACGAGCAGTACTTC,CASSLASTKAYEQYF
-,TRBV29-1,-,TRBJ2-5,TGCAGCGATCCACCGGACGGAGAGACCCAGTACTTC,CSDPPDGETQYF
-,TRBV5-4,few,TRBJ2-7,TGTGCCAGCAGCTTGGTGCCAGATACCTACGAGCAGTACTTC,CASSLVPDTYEQYF
-,TRBV7-6,-,TRBJ2-1,TGTGCCAGCAGCCCCGCGGCCGGGGGCCACAATGAGCAGTTCTTC,CASSPAAGGHNEQFF
-,TRBV24-1,-,TRBJ1-5,TGTGCCACCAGTGAGCGGTATAGCAATCAGCCCCAGCATTTT,CATSERYSNQPQHF
TRBD2,TRBV7-8,medium-sized,TRBJ2-1,TGTGCCAGCAGCCAATACCTCCCGGGACTAGCGGGGGTTGACTCCTACAATGAGCAGTTCTTC,CASSQYLPGLAGVDSYNEQFF
-,TRBV9,few,TRBJ2-5,TGTGCCAGCACCAGATCCGGGGCAGGAGTGGAGACCCAGTACTTC,CASTRSGAGVETQYF
-,TRBV18,-,TRBJ2-7,TGTGCCAGCTCACCAGGAGGCCAATACGAGCAGTACTTC,CASSPGGQYEQYF
TRBD2,TRBV7-3,-,TRBJ2-1,TGTGCCAGCAGCTTACGCGGGGGGGGCTACAATGAGCAGTTCTTC,CASSLRGGGYNEQFF
-,TRBV6-2/TRBV6-3,few,TRBJ2-1,TGTGCCAGCAGTTACACGCCCGTAAATGAGCAGTTCTTC,CASSYTPVNEQFF
-,TRBV29-1,few,TRBJ1-1,TGCAGCGTTGACCCTTCGGGAGCTTTCTTT,CSVDPSGAFF
-,TRBV21-1,few,TRBJ2-1,TGTGCCAGCAGCAAAGTGGCTAGCGACAGCTCCTACAATGAGCAGTTCTTC,CASSKVASDSSYNEQFF
-,TRBV5-6,few,TRBJ1-5,TGTGCCAGCAGCTCCTTTGGGTATAGCAATCAGCCCCAGCATTTT,CASSSFGYSNQPQHF
-,TRBV24-1,-,TRBJ2-3,TGTGCCACCAGTACTCCAAGCCACACAGATACGCAGTATTTT,CATSTPSHTDTQYF
TRBD1,TRBV5-1,few,TRBJ2-2,TGCGCCAGCAGCTTGGCGACAGGGAACGGGGAGCTGTTTTTT,CASSLATGNGELFF